This paragraph covers one T cell receptor beta chain sequence. Its cognate antigen has yet to be identified. No qualities accompany the bases; no much larger clone lies one base away. Collaborating institutions collected whole blood in K2EDTA tubes following their own protocols. For TCRbeta analysis, collaborators shipped samples in one of three forms: frozen whole blood, isolated PBMCs, or DNA extracted from either of those sample types. These data are taken from a study of blood T cell repertoires in COVID-19 (dated by TCRdb to between 2020 and 2021). The study in broad terms: Collaborator samples came from the United States, Italy and Spain and covered acute and convalescent phases of COVID-19. Deeply sampled blood TCRbeta repertoires from subjects exposed to, actively infected with, or recovered from COVID-19 were included in the dataset. A freely available public database, intended as a resource for researchers studying the immune response to SARS-CoV-2, is where the repertoires were released. The prospective study material was composed of cDNA or gDNA derived from T cells, B-cell-depleted T cells, or PBMCs. The sample metadata nearly always contained a de-identified subject ID, COVID-19 status, age in years and sex. HLA class I and class II types, where available, came from metadata supplied by the sample provider rather than from assay-based typing. Samples came from the ongoing ImmuneRACE study (first 160 participants) plus 1,254 subjects from 6 global collaborators.

General study outcomes and caveats: Clinical and demographic metadata were provided uncurated, with the amount varying by source and participant.

The immunoSEQ Assay, a bias-controlled multiplex PCR, was used to amplify TCRbeta CDR3 regions from genomic DNA. The study's processing was this. The number of nucleated cells in each sample was estimated from the amplification of reference gene primers within the assay. Sequence reads were collapsed and filtered to measure the absolute abundance of every unique TCRbeta CDR3 rearrangement. Productive Simpson clonality was computed per sample as the square root of Simpson's diversity index over productive rearrangements. TCRdb re-hosts the immuneACCESS table, in-frame sequences only. Its copies lack some clones; in the studies checked, an unresolved V gene accounts for under half of them, and the cause for the rest is not known. V and J calls and clone size follow that table, whereas D and trimming were derived from the DNA. In this sample the table shows about 78,000 clones, about 93% of which occur a single time. Less than 0.8% of the sample is taken by the ten largest.

CDR1 MGHRA and CDR2 YSYEKL are derived from the germline V gene. The CDR3 holds 14 amino acids from the cysteine to the phenylalanine. Only the CDR3 region is kept as DNA, spanning 42 bases read in frame from base 1. V loses 5 bases at its end and J loses 6 bases; junction bases beyond the gene matches: 6. The sequenced material came from peripheral blood. This receptor chain uses TRBV4-1 and TRBJ2-4, and 8 bases in between align with TRBD2. The sequence was obtained from a woman at least 80 years old with acute or convalescent COVID-19. The bases are TGCGCCAGCAGCTACAGACGGGAGGGAAACATTCAGTACTTC. This codes for CASSYRREGNIQYF.